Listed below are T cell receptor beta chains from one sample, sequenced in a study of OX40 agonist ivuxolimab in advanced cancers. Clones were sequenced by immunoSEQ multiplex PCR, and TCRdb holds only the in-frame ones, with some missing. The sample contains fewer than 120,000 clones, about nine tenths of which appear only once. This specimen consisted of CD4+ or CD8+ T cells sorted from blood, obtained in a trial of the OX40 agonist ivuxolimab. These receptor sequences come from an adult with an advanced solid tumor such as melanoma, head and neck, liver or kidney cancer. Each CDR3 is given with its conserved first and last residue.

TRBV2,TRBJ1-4,CASIPGTGDEKLFF
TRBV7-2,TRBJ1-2,CASSLDPIYGYTF
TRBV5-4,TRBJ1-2,CASSSTNYGYTF
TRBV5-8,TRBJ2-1,CASSLVRAEQFF
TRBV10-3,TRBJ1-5,CAISERGGSQPQHF
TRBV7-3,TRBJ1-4,CASSPAPSEKLFF
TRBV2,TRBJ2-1,CASRATGESGNEQFF
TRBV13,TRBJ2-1,CASSSTRDRVYNEQFF
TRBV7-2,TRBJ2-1,CASSIRGASYNEQFF
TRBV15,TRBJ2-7,CATSRDLASSSYEQYF
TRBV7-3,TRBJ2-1,CASSSPKDANLNEQFF
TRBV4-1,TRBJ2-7,CASSQPGTGSGEQYF
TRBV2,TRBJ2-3,CASKAARSTDTQYF
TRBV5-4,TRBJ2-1,CASSLGSYSYNEQFF
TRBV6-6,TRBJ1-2,CASSLTGDYGYTF
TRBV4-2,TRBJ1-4,CASSRGFNEKLFF